Presented here are 19 T cell receptor beta chains from one specimen sequenced in a study of cytomegalovirus exposure and HLA in healthy donors. Researchers ran the PCR with 60 Vbeta and 13 Jbeta primers. Sequenced by immunoSEQ multiplex PCR; TCRdb stores in-frame clones only, minus some. This table holds roughly 120,000 clones, about 74% found once. The sample consisted of PBMCs. The receptors shown here come from a man aged 25 to 40 in good health and CMV-seropositive.

The V call is TRBV6-1, the J call TRBJ2-5, with TRBD1 matching over 7 bases. Per germline, CDR1 MNHNS and CDR2 SASEGT. The CDR3 is made up of 14 amino acids. V shed 2 bases, J shed 2 bases, and the junction held 2 bases outside the gene matches. CDR3 nucleotide sequence: TGTGCCAGCAGTGAACGGGACAGACAAGAGACCCAGTACTTC. Protein: CASSERDRQETQYF.

This sequence joins TRBV19 and TRBJ2-7, with a possible D match to TRBD2 (6 bases). Trimming took 6 bases from V and 3 from J, leaving 18 bases between them. The germline V gene encodes CDR1 LNHDA and CDR2 SQIVND (reference sequence). The CDR3 has 15 residues. The CDR3 here is CASSIPGGALYEQYF. DNA of the CDR3: TGTGCCAGTAGCATCCCCGGAGGGGCCCTCTACGAGCAGTACTTC.

In this sample, this clone turned up a few times. This sequence joins TRBV28 and TRBJ2-7; 9 positions agree with TRBD1. Germline loops: CDR1 MDHEN, CDR2 SYDVKM. V trimming: 3 bases; J trimming: 6 bases; junction bases outside the gene matches: 9. The CDR3 is 15 amino acids. DNA of the CDR3: TGTGCCAGCAGTTTTTGGCGGACAGGGGTCTCCGAGCAGTACTTC. It specifies CASSFWRTGVSEQYF. Complete variable domain (other parts from reference TRBV28 and TRBJ2-7): DVKVTQSSRYLVKRTGEKVFLECVQDMDHENMFWYRQDPGLGLRLIYFSYDVKMKEKGDIPEGYSVSREKKERFSLILESASTNQTSMYLCASSFWRTGVSEQYFGPGTRLTVT.

The chain employs TRBV5-1 and TRBJ2-5; 7 bases are a match to TRBD1. Trimming removed 4 bases from V and 2 bases from J; junction bases left unmatched: 8. The germline gives CDR1 SGHRS, CDR2 YFSETQ. The CDR3 sequence is 15 residues long. Written as DNA, the CDR3 is TGCGCCAGCAGCGCGTTACCGGGACAGCAAGAGACCCAGTACTTC. This translates into CASSALPGQQETQYF.

This clone was seen a few times. The gene calls are TRBV4-2 and TRBJ1-5; tentative D call: TRBD1 (5 bases). The V end was cut by 0 bases, the J end by 8 bases, with 20 bases between. Germline V CDR1 and CDR2: LGHNA, YNFKEQ. This CDR3 region has 17 residues. The CDR3 region has the DNA TGTGCCAGCAGCCAAGAGGTAAGACTCTCCAAAGGGGAGCCCCAGCATTTT. Encoded protein: CASSQEVRLSKGEPQHF.

This clone was picked up one time. The chain recombines TRBV5-4 with TRBJ2-1; 11 bases are a match to TRBD1. CDR1 is SGHNT and CDR2 is YYREEE in the germline V gene (reference sequence). The V segment lost 7 bases and the J segment 6 bases; nucleotides outside the gene matches: 3. This CDR3 has 13 residues. CDR3 amino acids: CASGTGGVNEQFF. The CDR3 nucleotides are TGTGCCAGCGGGACAGGGGGTGTCAATGAGCAGTTCTTC.

The gene calls are TRBV7-9 and TRBJ2-2, with D possibly TRBD1 on 6 matching bases. V was clipped by 2 bases and J by 3 bases, with 10 bases between them. The CDR3 loop spans 15 amino acids. Germline CDR1 SEHNR, CDR2 FQNEAQ (reference sequence). The CDR3 protein is CASSLPTGYTGELFF. In nucleotides, the CDR3 is TGTGCCAGCAGCTTACCCACAGGGTACACCGGGGAGCTGTTTTTT.

In its sample, this clone was seen a few times. The J gene is TRBJ1-2, the V gene TRBV19; 11 bases fit TRBD1. The CDR3 is 14 residues long. V gave up 3 bases and J gave up 8 bases; unmatched junction bases: 5. The germline CDR1 and CDR2 sequences are LNHDA and SQIVND (reference sequence). This CDR3 reads CASSIGQGATGYTF. The CDR3 DNA reads as TGTGCCAGTAGTATCGGACAGGGGGCTACGGGCTACACCTTC.

The chain links TRBV7-2 to TRBJ2-5, with 11 nucleotides matching TRBD2. This CDR3 has 17 residues. Germline V gene lookup returns CDR1 SGHTA and CDR2 FQGNSA. With V trimmed by 1 base and J by 4 bases, 8 bases remained unmatched. The CDR3 DNA sequence: TGTGCCAGCAGCTTAGAAATTAGCGGGGGGGCCAGAGAGACCCAGTACTTC. Its translation: CASSLEISGGARETQYF.

This clone was seen once. CDR3 nucleotide sequence: TGTGCCAGTACCGCGGGGCAGGGGGCGAATCAGCCCCAGCATTTT. Amino acid sequence: CASTAGQGANQPQHF. The genes are TRBV19 and TRBJ1-5; 8 bases map to TRBD1. The CDR3 is 15 residues long. Trimming at V came to 7 bases and at J to 4 bases, leaving 9 bases not matched to a gene. Germline values: CDR1 LNHDA, CDR2 SQIVND (reference sequence). The whole variable domain, filled in from reference TRBV19 and TRBJ1-5, reads DGGITQSPKYLFRKEGQNVTLSCEQNLNHDAMYWYRQDPGQGLRLIYYSQIVNDFQKGDIAEGYSVSREKKESFPLTVTSAQKNPTAFYLCASTAGQGANQPQHFGDGTRLSIL.

V usage is TRBV29-1 and J usage is TRBJ1-2; D is perhaps TRBD1 (5 bases). Germline V gene data show CDR1 as SQVTM and CDR2 as ANQGSEA. V lost 2 bases, J lost 7 bases, and 8 bases lay in between. CDR3 length: 11 amino acids. The CDR3 sequence is CSVEQGSGYTF. DNA of the CDR3: TGCAGCGTTGAACAGGGTAGTGGCTACACCTTC.

This clone was detected only a few times. V is TRBV5-1 and J is TRBJ2-3; TRBD2 agrees at 12 bases. This CDR3 contains 18 residues. The germline CDR1 and CDR2 sequences are SGHRS and YFSETQ. V dropped 4 bases and J dropped 4; count of bases not matched to a gene: 13. The CDR3 sequence: CASSHGLAGTRSADTQYF. CDR3 sequence (DNA): TGCGCCAGCAGCCACGGACTAGCGGGGACTCGGTCCGCAGATACGCAGTATTTT. Full variable domain (missing parts from reference TRBV5-1 and TRBJ2-3): KAGVTQTPRYLIKTRGQQVTLSCSPISGHRSVSWYQQTPGQGLQFLFEYFSETQRNKGNFPGRFSGRQFSNSRSEMNVSTLELGDSALYLCASSHGLAGTRSADTQYFGPGTRLTVL.

V is TRBV6-5 and J is TRBJ2-2, with 11 bases fitting TRBD2. The length of the CDR3 is 16 residues. V gave up 4 bases and J gave up 8 bases; unmatched junction bases: 9. From germline, CDR1 is MNHEY and CDR2 SVGAGI. The CDR3 coding sequence is TGTGCCAGCAGTTTCACTAGCGGGGGAGCAGGGGGGGAGCTGTTTTTT. It specifies CASSFTSGGAGGELFF.

This sequence joins TRBV9 and TRBJ1-1; D not certain. Germline CDR1 and CDR2: SGDLS and YYNGEE. CDR3 size: 15 residues. V dropped 0 bases and J dropped 1 base, with 10 bases sitting between them. The CDR3 reads CASSVGGVPNTEAFF. The CDR3 coding sequence is TGTGCCAGCAGCGTAGGTGGAGTGCCGAACACTGAAGCTTTCTTT.

The rearrangement uses TRBV28 and TRBJ1-1, with D perhaps TRBD1 (6 bases). CDR1 MDHEN and CDR2 SYDVKM come from the germline V gene. V lost 2 bases to trimming and J lost 4 bases, with 14 bases between them. This CDR3 has 15 amino acids. CDR3 bases: TGTGCCAGCAGTTTAATAACGAACAGGGCCACTGAAGCTTTCTTT. As protein: CASSLITNRATEAFF.

The chain joins TRBV30 to TRBJ1-2; TRBD1 is a possible D gene (5 bases). CDR3 size: 13 residues. CDR1 is GTSNPN, CDR2 SVGIG, per germline (reference sequence). Between the trimmed V and J ends, which lost 4 bases and 4 bases, there was a span of 13 bases. CDR3 amino acids: CAWNRGTVYGYTF. In nucleotides, the CDR3 is TGTGCCTGGAATCGCGGGACGGTCTATGGCTACACCTTC. The entire variable domain, with the rest obtained from reference TRBV30 and TRBJ1-2, is as follows: SQTIHQWPATLVQPVGSPLSLECTVEGTSNPNLYWYRQAAGRGLQLLFYSVGIGQISSEVPQNLSASRPQDRQFILSSKKLLLSDSGFYLCAWNRGTVYGYTFGSGTRLTVV.

The chain uses TRBV7-9 and TRBJ1-5, with TRBD1 matching over 8 bases. Germline V lookup: CDR1 SEHNR, CDR2 FQNEAQ (reference sequence). The CDR3 sequence is 17 residues long. V was pared by 3 bases and J by 4 bases, with 11 bases of the junction left unmatched. The CDR3 is CASSFGPDRDKNQPQHF. The DNA of the CDR3 is TGTGCCAGCAGCTTCGGGCCGGACAGGGATAAAAATCAGCCCCAGCATTTT.

Points on this clone: One end of the junction does not line up with germline, which may come from a read error. The J gene is TRBJ1-1, the V gene TRBV7-9, with D perhaps matching TRBD1 (6 bases). Germline V gives CDR1 SEHNR, CDR2 FQNEAQ (reference sequence). The CDR3 extends over 12 amino acids. The CDR3 nucleotides read TGTTCCAGCAGCTATACGACAGGCCAAGGTTTCTTT. Its translation is CSSSYTTGQGFF.

J is TRBJ1-2 and V is TRBV28; perhaps TRBD1 as D (5 bases). This CDR3 has 14 residues. V was cut by 4 bases and J by 5 bases, with 14 bases left in between. CDR1 and CDR2 from the germline V gene are MDHEN and SYDVKM. The CDR3 sequence is CASSSPRGGYGYTF. CDR3 bases: TGTGCCAGCAGTTCCCCCCGGGGGGGGTATGGCTACACCTTC.